Each of the 31 T cell receptor beta chains below was sequenced from the same sample in a study of shared clonotypes between healthy human individuals. Generated by immunoSEQ multiplex PCR, the TCRdb table keeps only in-frame clones and is missing some. The sample gives approximately 2.4 million clones, approximately 96% of which show up once; about 0.13% is in the top ten. The sample comprised naive CD4+ T cells sorted from blood. Subset in this sample: CD45RA+ positively selected. The receptors derive from a man younger than 35 in good health.

The V and J genes are TRBV6-5 and TRBJ2-3; 7 bases map to TRBD2. The length of the CDR3 is 15 residues. V gave up 8 bases and J gave up 5 bases; unmatched junction bases: 13. Germline values: CDR1 MNHEY, CDR2 SVGAGI. Here the CDR3 reads CASYSRAGVLDTQYF. DNA of the CDR3: TGTGCCAGCTATAGCAGGGCGGGAGTTTTAGATACGCAGTATTTT.

The chain joins TRBV25-1 to TRBJ1-1; 8 bases line up with TRBD1. Germline lookup yields CDR1 MGHDK and CDR2 SYGVNS. V dropped 6 bases and J dropped 11; count of bases not matched to a gene: 5. The CDR3 is 11 residues long. The CDR3 loop reads CASRTGVEAFF. DNA of the CDR3: TGTGCCAGCAGGACAGGGGTTGAGGCTTTCTTT.

The genes are TRBV18 and TRBJ2-7; no definite D call. The germline V gene has CDR1 KGHSH and CDR2 LQKENI. The germline V and J ends were trimmed by 4 bases and 3 bases, with 16 bases remaining between them. This CDR3 is 15 amino acids long. The CDR3 reads CASSLSSSPHYEQYF. In nucleotides, the CDR3 is TGTGCCAGCTCACTATCTTCGTCCCCGCACTACGAGCAGTACTTC.

This clone was seen a single time. The chain employs TRBV28 and TRBJ2-2, with 12 bases aligning to TRBD2. V dropped 3 bases and J dropped 3; count of bases not matched to a gene: 5. The germline V gene has CDR1 MDHEN and CDR2 SYDVKM. The CDR3 length is 17 residues. CDR3 sequence (DNA): TGTGCCAGCAGTTTCCTCCGGACTAGCGGGGACACCGGGGAGCTGTTTTTT. Translated: CASSFLRTSGDTGELFF.

This sequence joins TRBV6-5 and TRBJ2-2; 8 bases map to TRBD1. J was trimmed by 6 bases and V by 6 bases; bases with no gene match: 9. The CDR3 runs to 15 residues. The germline gives CDR1 MNHEY, CDR2 SVGAGI. The CDR3, as DNA: TGTGCCAGCAGATTTGACAGGGGAATCCCCGGGGAGCTGTTTTTT. It codes for CASRFDRGIPGELFF.

The chain combines TRBV6-5 with TRBJ1-6, with TRBD1 matching over 7 bases. The CDR3 has 14 residues. Germline CDR1 and CDR2: MNHEY and SVGAGI. Trimming took 6 bases from V and 9 from J; bases not matched to a gene: 8. The CDR3 loop reads CASSRQGTGSPLHF. CDR3 DNA: TGTGCCAGCAGCAGACAGGGTACGGGTTCACCCCTCCACTTT.

The rearrangement links TRBV6-4 to TRBJ1-1; TRBD1 might be the D (5 bases). With 5 bases removed from V and 3 bases from J, the gap between germline ends came to 10 bases. CDR1 is MRHNA, CDR2 SNTAGT, per germline. The CDR3 is 13 amino acids. The CDR3 region has the DNA TGTGCCAGCAGTTCAAGAGGGGACACTGAAGCTTTCTTT. As protein: CASSSRGDTEAFF.

This clone was seen just once. Other DNA sequences in this sample translate to the same CDR3. The rearrangement joins TRBV18 to TRBJ1-4; D is undetermined. From germline, CDR1 is KGHSH and CDR2 LQKENI. The CDR3 length is 14 residues. Trimming left V 6 bases short and J 0 bases short, with 8 bases between. CDR3 residues: CASSPGATNEKLFF. The CDR3 nucleotides read TGTGCCAGCTCCCCCGGAGCAACTAATGAAAAACTGTTTTTT.

This clone was found a few times. The chain employs TRBV6-6 and TRBJ2-5; 7 bases agree with TRBD1. From germline, CDR1 is MNHNY and CDR2 SVGAGI (reference sequence). The CDR3 is 16 amino acids. The J segment lost 3 bases and the V segment lost 3 bases, leaving 10 bases of the junction unmatched. For the CDR3, the DNA is TGTGCCAGCAGTTATCTAGGGACAGTGAAGAAAGAGACCCAGTACTTC. This gives the protein CASSYLGTVKKETQYF.

The chain employs TRBV7-9 and TRBJ2-7; TRBD2 matches at 14 bases. Germline loops: CDR1 SEHNR, CDR2 FQNEAQ (reference sequence). The CDR3 runs 18 residues. J lost 5 bases, V lost 5 bases, and 14 bases had no gene match. CDR3 sequence: CASSGIEGLAGVPHEQYF. The DNA of the CDR3 is TGTGCCAGCAGCGGGATAGAGGGACTAGCGGGAGTCCCCCACGAGCAGTACTTC.

This clone came up once. The chain joins TRBV5-1 to TRBJ2-7, with D tentatively TRBD1 (5 bases). Germline CDR1 SGHRS, CDR2 YFSETQ. With 5 bases removed from V and 3 bases from J, the gap between germline ends came to 9 bases. The CDR3 totals 12 residues. CDR3 sequence (DNA): TGCGCCAGCAGGCACGACAGCTACGAGCAGTACTTC. The encoded protein is CASRHDSYEQYF.

The gene calls are TRBV28 and TRBJ1-4, with D possibly matching TRBD1 (6 bases). V shed 5 bases and J shed 6 bases, with 16 bases lying between them. This CDR3 spans 15 amino acids. Germline V gives CDR1 MDHEN, CDR2 SYDVKM. The CDR3 region has the DNA TGTGCCAGCAGTAACAGGGCCAACAGGGATGAAAAACTGTTTTTT. Translating gives CASSNRANRDEKLFF.

The V and J genes are TRBV9 and TRBJ2-2; D may be TRBD1 (6 bases). Trimming stripped 1 base from V and 3 bases from J, with 10 bases between. This CDR3 is 15 amino acids long. Germline CDR1 SGDLS, CDR2 YYNGEE. CDR3 protein: CASSVSQGYTGELFF. DNA for the CDR3: TGTGCCAGCAGCGTATCCCAGGGGTACACCGGGGAGCTGTTTTTT.

CDR3 amino acids: CAISEFIRGGLDTQYF. The CDR3 nucleotides are TGTGCCATCAGTGAGTTTATCCGCGGGGGCTTGGATACGCAGTATTTT. The gene calls are TRBV10-3 and TRBJ2-3; maybe TRBD2 (7 bases). V shed 1 base and J shed 6 bases, with 17 bases lying between them. The germline gives CDR1 ENHRY, CDR2 SYGVKD. The CDR3 is 16 residues long.

About this clone: Other nucleotide sequences from this sample produce the same CDR3. The gene calls are TRBV10-3 and TRBJ2-2, with D unclear. The CDR3 totals 13 residues. V was trimmed by 0 bases and J by 4 bases, leaving 3 bases between them. The V gene's germline CDR1 is ENHRY and CDR2 SYGVKD. The CDR3 spells CAISESGTGELFF. The DNA of the CDR3 is TGTGCCATCAGTGAGTCAGGCACCGGGGAGCTGTTTTTT.

This chain uses TRBV5-1 with TRBJ1-2, with 8 bases lining up with TRBD1. This CDR3 region has 15 residues. V shed 7 bases and J 0 bases; nucleotides not matched to a gene: 8. Germline assignment: CDR1 SGHRS and CDR2 YFSETQ. The CDR3 here is CASRTSGGTNYGYTF. In DNA form, the CDR3 reads TGCGCCAGCCGGACTTCAGGGGGCACTAACTATGGCTACACCTTC.

This clone was observed a handful of times. Additional DNA sequences in this sample encode the identical CDR3. The chain couples TRBV19 to TRBJ2-6; no definite D call. This CDR3 region has 13 residues. V lost 3 bases, J lost 2 bases, and 2 bases lay in between. The germline V gene encodes CDR1 LNHDA and CDR2 SQIVND (reference sequence). CDR3 in amino acids: CASSIPGANVLTF. The CDR3 DNA is TGTGCCAGTAGTATTCCTGGGGCCAACGTCCTGACTTTC.

The chain uses TRBV15 and TRBJ2-3, with 9 positions matching TRBD2. V trimming: 3 bases; J trimming: 6 bases; junction bases outside the gene matches: 13. The germline V gene has CDR1 LNHNV and CDR2 YYDKDF (reference sequence). The CDR3 has 17 amino acids. CDR3 amino acids: CATSRELSGGARDTQYF. The CDR3 DNA reads as TGTGCCACCAGCAGGGAACTTAGCGGGGGAGCCCGGGATACGCAGTATTTT.

The chain has TRBV28 and TRBJ1-5; no reliable D call. Germline values: CDR1 MDHEN, CDR2 SYDVKM. This CDR3 has 15 residues. Between the trimmed V and J ends, which lost 5 bases and 1 base, there was a span of 12 bases. The CDR3 here is CASSQISGSNQPQHF. In DNA, the CDR3 is TGTGCCAGCAGTCAAATCTCAGGAAGCAATCAGCCCCAGCATTTT.

The V gene is TRBV4-1, the J gene TRBJ1-2, with D possibly matching TRBD1 (5 bases). V was pared by 1 base and J by 8 bases, with 20 bases between. CDR3 length equals 16 residues. Germline CDR1 MGHRA, CDR2 YSYEKL. The CDR3 loop is CASSQGFGGFLAGYTF. The CDR3 DNA follows: TGCGCCAGCAGCCAAGGTTTCGGGGGGTTCCTGGCGGGCTACACCTTC.

The chain uses TRBV30 and TRBJ2-5; 11 positions agree with TRBD2. Germline V CDR1 and CDR2: GTSNPN, SVGIG (reference sequence). The CDR3 extends over 15 amino acids. Germline trimming cut 2 bases from V and 1 base from J; bases unmatched to any gene: 3. CDR3 residues: CAWSTGLAAQETQYF. CDR3 in DNA: TGTGCCTGGAGTACGGGACTAGCGGCCCAAGAGACCCAGTACTTC.

V and J are TRBV5-6 and TRBJ1-5; 7 bases match TRBD1. The CDR3 consists of 17 residues. The germline CDR1 and CDR2 sequences are SGHDT and YYEEEE. V shed 5 bases, J shed 0 bases, and the junction held 11 bases outside the gene matches. The CDR3 spells CASRIRDSFISNQPQHF. The CDR3 DNA reads as TGTGCCAGCAGAATCCGGGACAGCTTCATTAGCAATCAGCCCCAGCATTTT.

This chain uses TRBV6-1 with TRBJ2-1, with 11 bases fitting TRBD2. Trimming cost V 4 bases and J 7 bases; bases outside gene matches: 9. Germline CDR1 reads MNHNS; CDR2 reads SASEGT. The CDR3 spans 16 residues. The CDR3 region has the DNA TGTGCCAGCAGTGTTAATAGCGGGAGGGTCGGGAATGAGCAGTTCTTC. Encoded protein: CASSVNSGRVGNEQFF.

The chain uses TRBV5-1 and TRBJ2-7, with TRBD1 as a possible D gene (6 bases). The ends were cut back, 1 base at V and 5 bases at J, with 10 bases in the middle. Germline V gives CDR1 SGHRS, CDR2 YFSETQ. The CDR3 has 13 amino acids. This CDR3 is CASSLSRDNEQYF. CDR3 bases: TGCGCCAGCAGCTTGTCCAGGGACAACGAGCAGTACTTC.

The V gene is TRBV19, the J gene TRBJ2-5; TRBD1 matches 8 bases. V shed 8 bases, J shed 2 bases, and the junction held 10 bases outside the gene matches. The V gene's germline CDR1 is LNHDA and CDR2 SQIVND (reference sequence). This CDR3 has 15 residues. CDR3 in amino acids: CASYRTGWNQETQYF. The CDR3 region has the DNA TGTGCCAGTTATCGGACAGGGTGGAATCAAGAGACCCAGTACTTC.

V is TRBV7-2 and J is TRBJ2-2, with D uncertain. This CDR3 contains 13 residues. Looked up from germline, CDR1 is SGHTA and CDR2 is FQGNSA. Between the trimmed V and J ends, which lost 4 bases and 7 bases, there was a span of 10 bases. CDR3 sequence (DNA): TGTGCCAGCAGCTCCCTCTTAGGCGGGGAGCTGTTTTTT. It is translated as CASSSLLGGELFF.

With respect to this clone: The sample contains more than one DNA sequence encoding this CDR3. V gene TRBV5-1 combines with J gene TRBJ2-7, with 7 bases identical to TRBD1. With V trimmed by 1 base and J by 0 bases, 4 bases remained unmatched. This CDR3 is 15 amino acids long. Germline V gene data show CDR1 as SGHRS and CDR2 as YFSETQ. Here the CDR3 reads CASSLQGQSSYEQYF. DNA for the CDR3: TGCGCCAGCAGCTTGCAGGGACAGAGCTCCTACGAGCAGTACTTC.

The chain couples TRBV5-1 to TRBJ2-7; 11 bases are shared with TRBD2. The germline V gene has CDR1 SGHRS and CDR2 YFSETQ. Losses at the gene ends were 0 bases for V and 3 bases for J; bases not matched to a gene: 5. The CDR3 spans 16 residues. The CDR3 here is CASSLAGLADFYEQYF. In nucleotides, the CDR3 is TGCGCCAGCAGCTTGGCGGGACTAGCGGACTTCTACGAGCAGTACTTC.

V usage is TRBV6-5 and J usage is TRBJ2-2, with TRBD2 as a possible D gene (6 bases). The CDR3 has 12 amino acids. From germline, CDR1 is MNHEY and CDR2 SVGAGI. The V gene lost 11 bases and the J gene lost 7 bases, with 14 bases spanning the gap. The CDR3 nucleotides read TGTGCCTCGACTCGGGGGTTCGGGGAGCTGTTTTTT. Its protein product is CASTRGFGELFF.

The chain links TRBV7-6 to TRBJ2-7, with TRBD1 matching over 8 bases. Germline V gene data show CDR1 as SGHVS and CDR2 as FNYEAQ. V was pared by 4 bases and J by 0 bases, with 8 bases of the junction left unmatched. This CDR3 has 16 residues. This CDR3 is CASSSNRDRSSYEQYF. The CDR3 region has the DNA TGTGCCAGCAGCTCCAACCGGGACAGGAGCTCCTACGAGCAGTACTTC.

This clone came up once. This chain links TRBV9 with TRBJ2-5; TRBD2 is a possible D gene (5 bases). The CDR3 has 15 residues. Per germline, CDR1 SGDLS and CDR2 YYNGEE. V was shortened by 2 bases and J by 5 bases, with 16 bases between the two germline ends. CDR3 DNA: TGTGCCAGCAGCGTTTTCTTGGGTGGGAGTGAGACCCAGTACTTC. It encodes CASSVFLGGSETQYF.